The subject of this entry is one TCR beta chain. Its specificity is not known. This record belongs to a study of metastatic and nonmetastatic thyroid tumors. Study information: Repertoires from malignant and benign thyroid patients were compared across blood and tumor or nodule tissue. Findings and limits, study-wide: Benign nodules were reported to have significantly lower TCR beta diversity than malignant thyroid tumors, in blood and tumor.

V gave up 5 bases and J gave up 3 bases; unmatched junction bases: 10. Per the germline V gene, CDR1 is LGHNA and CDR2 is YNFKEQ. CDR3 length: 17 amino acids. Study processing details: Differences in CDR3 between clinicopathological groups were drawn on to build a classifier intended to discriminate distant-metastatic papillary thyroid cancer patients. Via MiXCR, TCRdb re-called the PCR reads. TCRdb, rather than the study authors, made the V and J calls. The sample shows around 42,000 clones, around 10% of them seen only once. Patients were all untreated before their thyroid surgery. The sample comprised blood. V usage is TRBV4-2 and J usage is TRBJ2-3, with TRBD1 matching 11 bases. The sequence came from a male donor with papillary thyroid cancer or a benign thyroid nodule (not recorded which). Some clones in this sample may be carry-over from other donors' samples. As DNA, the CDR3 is TGTGCCAGCAGCGGGATAGGGACAGGGGGATTGACAGATACGCAGTATTTT. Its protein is CASSGIGTGGLTDTQYF.